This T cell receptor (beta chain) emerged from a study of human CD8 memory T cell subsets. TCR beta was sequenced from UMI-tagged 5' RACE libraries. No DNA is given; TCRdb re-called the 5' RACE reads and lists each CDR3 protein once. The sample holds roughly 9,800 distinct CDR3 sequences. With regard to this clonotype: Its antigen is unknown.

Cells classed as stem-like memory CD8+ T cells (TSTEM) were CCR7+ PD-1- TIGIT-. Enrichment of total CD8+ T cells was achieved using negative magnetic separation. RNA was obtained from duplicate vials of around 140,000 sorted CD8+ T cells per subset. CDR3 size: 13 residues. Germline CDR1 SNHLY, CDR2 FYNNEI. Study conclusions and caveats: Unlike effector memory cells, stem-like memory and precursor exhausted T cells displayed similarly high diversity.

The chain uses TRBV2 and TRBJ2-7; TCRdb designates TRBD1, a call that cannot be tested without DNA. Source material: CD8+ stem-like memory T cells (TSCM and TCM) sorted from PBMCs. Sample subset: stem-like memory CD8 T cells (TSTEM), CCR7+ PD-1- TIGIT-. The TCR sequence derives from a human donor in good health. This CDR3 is CASIRDTTYEQYF. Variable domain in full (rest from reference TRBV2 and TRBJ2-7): EPEVTQTPSHQVTQMGQEVILRCVPISNHLYFYWYRQILGQKVEFLVSFYNNEISEKSEIFDDQFSVERPDGSNFTLKIRSTKLEDSAMYFCASIRDTTYEQYFGPGTRLTVT.